The rows below give T cell receptor beta chains drawn from one sample of a study of Ad26.COV2.S vaccination and SARS-CoV-2 variants. Generated by immunoSEQ multiplex PCR, the TCRdb table keeps only in-frame clones and is missing some. The sample records roughly 680,000 clones, about 90% being singletons. The material sequenced was peripheral blood, taken in a trial of Ad26.COV2.S vaccine versus placebo. The source of these receptors is a person between 18 and 59 years old who received the Ad26.COV2.S COVID-19 vaccine or a placebo. Each CDR3 is given with its conserved first and last residue. D genes are given only for firm matches. For some rows the clone size is stated as once, few or many, or as a class when expanded; others skip it.

V,size,D,length,J,DNA,CDR3
TRBV30,NA,TRBD2,19,TRBJ2-2,TGTGCCTGGAGTAACGGGACTAGCGGGAGGGCCTCGAACACCGGGGAGCTGTTTTTT,CAWSNGTSGRASNTGELFF
TRBV7-9,NA,NA,14,TRBJ1-4,TGTGCCAGCAGCTTTGCAGGGGTGAATGAAAAACTGTTTTTT,CASSFAGVNEKLFF
TRBV6-1,NA,NA,12,TRBJ1-2,TGTGCCAGCAGTGAAGGGGCAAACGGCTACACCTTC,CASSEGANGYTF
TRBV5-1,NA,TRBD1,15,TRBJ2-7,TGCGCCAGCAGCACAGCCGGGACAGGGGATTACGAGCAGTACTTC,CASSTAGTGDYEQYF
TRBV21-1,few,NA,14,TRBJ1-4,TGTGCCAGCAGTTTCAGGAATCCCCAAGAAAAACTGTTTTTT,CASSFRNPQEKLFF
TRBV25-1,NA,TRBD2,14,TRBJ2-3,TGTGCCAGCAGTATAGCGGGAGTTAGGGATACGCAGTATTTT,CASSIAGVRDTQYF
TRBV5-6,NA,NA,14,TRBJ1-1,TGTGCCAGCAGCTTGGACAGGGTTTTAACTGAAGCTTTCTTT,CASSLDRVLTEAFF
TRBV19,NA,TRBD1,13,TRBJ1-1,TGTGCCAGTAGTATAGTCTCGGGACAGGCAGCTTTCTTT,CASSIVSGQAAFF
TRBV20-1,NA,NA,14,TRBJ2-1,TGCAGTGCTAGTGGGGGGAGCTCCTACAATGAGCAGTTCTTC,CSASGGSSYNEQFF
TRBV7-9,NA,NA,13,TRBJ1-1,TGTGCCAGCAGCTTTCGCACGAACACTGAAGCTTTCTTT,CASSFRTNTEAFF
TRBV5-6,once,NA,13,TRBJ2-7,TGTGCCAGCAGCCGGCGGACAGTCTACGAGCAGTACTTC,CASSRRTVYEQYF
TRBV5-1,NA,NA,15,TRBJ2-7,TGCGCCAGCACGTCGGGACACGTCGGAACCTACGAGCAGTACTTC,CASTSGHVGTYEQYF
TRBV6-5,NA,NA,14,TRBJ1-5,TGTGCCAGCAGTTACTCAGGGGTTGGGCAGCCCCAGCATTTT,CASSYSGVGQPQHF
TRBV4-1,NA,NA,14,TRBJ1-2,TGCGCCAGCAGCCAAGATCCAGGGGTCTATGGCTACACCTTC,CASSQDPGVYGYTF
TRBV5-8,once,NA,12,TRBJ1-1,TGTGCCAGCAGCGGCAAAACAGGGCTAGCTTTCTTT,CASSGKTGLAFF
TRBV10-2,NA,NA,15,TRBJ1-2,TGCGCCAGCAGTACCGCGGGGGCGCGGGTGAGTGGCTACACCTTC,CASSTAGARVSGYTF
TRBV27,NA,NA,14,TRBJ2-1,TGTGCCAGCAGTAACCGAGACAGTTACAATGAGCAGTTCTTC,CASSNRDSYNEQFF
TRBV14,NA,TRBD1,14,TRBJ2-7,TGTGCCAGCAGCCCAAGGGACAGGGGATACGAGCAGTACTTC,CASSPRDRGYEQYF
TRBV28,NA,NA,13,TRBJ1-2,TGTGCCAGCAGTTTATCCGGGAAGTATGGCTACACCTTC,CASSLSGKYGYTF
TRBV5-1,few,NA,16,TRBJ2-5,TGCGCCAGCAAGGTGGTCCGCAGGGGACTCCAAGAGACCCAGTACTTC,CASKVVRRGLQETQYF
TRBV5-1,NA,TRBD1,17,TRBJ1-4,TGCGCCAGCAGCACTGGGACAGCTCTTGCAACTAATGAAAAACTGTTTTTT,CASSTGTALATNEKLFF
TRBV7-9,NA,TRBD2,15,TRBJ2-3,TGTGCCAGCAGCCCTGGGACTAGCGGGACAGATACGCAGTATTTT,CASSPGTSGTDTQYF
TRBV5-1,NA,TRBD2,17,TRBJ2-1,TGCGCCAGCAGCTTTAGCGGGTCTTCCGATATAGGCGATGAGCAGTTCTTC,CASSFSGSSDIGDEQFF
TRBV27,NA,NA,13,TRBJ1-2,TGTGCCAGCAGTGCGGTCGGATCCTATGGCTACACCTTC,CASSAVGSYGYTF
TRBV3-1/TRBV3-2,NA,NA,14,TRBJ1-6,TGTGCCAGCAGCTCCCGACCGTCCAATTCACCCCTCCACTTT,CASSSRPSNSPLHF
TRBV7-9,NA,NA,13,TRBJ2-7,TGTGCCAGCAGCTTCGATACGGGGTACGAGCAGTACTTC,CASSFDTGYEQYF
TRBV3-1/TRBV3-2,NA,NA,13,TRBJ2-2,TGTGCCAGCAGCCATCCCATTACCGGGGAGCTGTTTTTT,CASSHPITGELFF
TRBV27,NA,TRBD2,14,TRBJ2-3,TGTGCCAGCAGGCGAGCGGGGAGCACAGATACGCAGTATTTT,CASRRAGSTDTQYF
TRBV4-2,NA,NA,15,TRBJ1-1,TGTGCCAGCAGCCAAGATACAGGGATCGGAACTGAAGCTTTCTTT,CASSQDTGIGTEAFF
TRBV7-8,few,NA,14,TRBJ1-4,TGTGCCAGCAGCTTAAAAGGGCATGGAGAAAAACTGTTTTTT,CASSLKGHGEKLFF
TRBV7-2,NA,NA,17,TRBJ1-2,TGTGCCAGCAGCTTAGATTCCATGGGTAGGGTAAACTATGGCTACACCTTC,CASSLDSMGRVNYGYTF
TRBV10-1,few,NA,14,TRBJ2-7,TGCGCCAGCAGTGAGGCGGGCAGGGGCTACGAGCAGTACTTC,CASSEAGRGYEQYF
TRBV5-5,NA,TRBD1,15,TRBJ2-1,TGTGCCAGCAGACTAACAGGGGCTCTATACAATGAGCAGTTCTTC,CASRLTGALYNEQFF
TRBV29-1,NA,NA,13,TRBJ1-1,TGCAGCGTTGAAGGGACGGGGGGAACTGAAGCTTTCTTT,CSVEGTGGTEAFF
TRBV7-9,NA,NA,15,TRBJ2-7,TGTGCCAGCAGCGTCGGTGTGACTAAAGTATACGAGCAGTACTTC,CASSVGVTKVYEQYF
TRBV11-2,NA,TRBD2,16,TRBJ2-1,TGTGCCAGCAGCGGTCCGGGACTAGCGGAACCTAATGAGCAGTTCTTC,CASSGPGLAEPNEQFF
TRBV27,NA,TRBD1,15,TRBJ1-5,TGTGCCAGCAGTTTATCGTCAGGGGGCATTCAGCCCCAGCATTTT,CASSLSSGGIQPQHF
TRBV18,NA,TRBD2,14,TRBJ2-5,TGTGCCAGCTCACCGACTAGCGGAAAAGAGACCCAGTACTTC,CASSPTSGKETQYF
TRBV7-9,few,NA,15,TRBJ1-6,TGTGCCAGCAGCCCCGGCCGGGCTGTCAATTCACCCCTCCACTTT,CASSPGRAVNSPLHF
TRBV9,NA,NA,14,TRBJ2-5,TGTGCCAGCAGCGTAGGCGGGGCGCGGGAGACCCAGTACTTC,CASSVGGARETQYF
TRBV15,NA,NA,15,TRBJ1-4,TGTGCCACCAGCAGAGCCCGGGATGTGGGGGAAAAACTGTTTTTT,CATSRARDVGEKLFF
TRBV27,NA,TRBD2,16,TRBJ2-3,TGTGCCAGCAGTCTCGTCGCTAGCGGGGGTACAGATACGCAGTATTTT,CASSLVASGGTDTQYF
TRBV30,NA,NA,11,TRBJ2-7,TGTGCCTGGAGTCCTCTATACGAGCAGTACTTC,CAWSPLYEQYF
TRBV7-6,NA,NA,15,TRBJ2-1,TGTGCCAGCAGCTTGAGTGGGGAGGAGGGCGATGAGCAGTTCTTC,CASSLSGEEGDEQFF
TRBV6-6,once,NA,13,TRBJ2-4,TGTGCCAGCAGCCCTCGGTCGGGGGCGGCGGGTGACTTC,CASSPRSGAAGDF